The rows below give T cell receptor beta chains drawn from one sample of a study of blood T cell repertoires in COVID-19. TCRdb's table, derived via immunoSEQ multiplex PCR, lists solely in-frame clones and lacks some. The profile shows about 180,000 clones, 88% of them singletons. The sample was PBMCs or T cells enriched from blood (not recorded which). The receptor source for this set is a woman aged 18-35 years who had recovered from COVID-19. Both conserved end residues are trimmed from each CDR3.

ASTPGGRTDTQY | TRBJ2-3 | TRBV6-5
ASSQDRGGLEY | TRBJ2-7 | TRBV14
ASSTRTSGRGRSEQY | TRBJ2-7 | TRBV25-1
ARRHSNTEAF | TRBJ1-1 | TRBV11-3
ASSTTLLDSLYGYT | TRBJ1-2 | TRBV6-2/TRBV6-3
ASSLGFGGVSGNTIY | TRBJ1-3 | TRBV28
ASRRGENNEQF | TRBJ2-1 | TRBV6-5
ARPLGADLGTQY | TRBJ2-3 | TRBV27
ASRGANYGYT | TRBJ1-2 | TRBV7-2
ATSGEITGELF | TRBJ2-2 | TRBV24-1
ATRGQNTEAF | TRBJ1-1 | TRBV10-3
ASSTPGTGLTEAF | TRBJ1-1 | TRBV9
ASSLPGDNEKLF | TRBJ1-4 | TRBV5-1
ASSQVGGAGNEQY | TRBJ2-7 | TRBV4-2
ASSPGGGGQPQH | TRBJ1-5 | TRBV18
ASSESVGGNYGYT | TRBJ1-2 | TRBV2
AIADDGPGGGGVTQY | TRBJ2-3 | TRBV19
SVPGAEAF | TRBJ1-1 | TRBV29-1
ASSLARYRYNEQF | TRBJ2-1 | TRBV7-9
ASSQDWLAGGPTAAAYEQY | TRBJ2-7 | TRBV4-3
ASSQGGTTYNEQF | TRBJ2-1 | TRBV28
ANRSGSVEQY | TRBJ2-7 | TRBV9
ASSQMTGGNTEAF | TRBJ1-1 | TRBV27
ASSLASERGQETQY | TRBJ2-5 | TRBV7-2
ASSLTSVSGELF | TRBJ2-2 | TRBV7-9